This T cell receptor beta chain was observed in a study of blood T cell repertoires in COVID-19. Study summary: COVID-19 samples from acute and convalescent phases originated in the United States, Italy and Spain.

The participants were between 18 and 89 years old and came from under 25 US areas. Clinical histories supplied by participants themselves formed the basis of cohort assignment. Symptom resolution, clearance, or two negative PCRs marked donors in Cohort 3 as recovered. The data were produced by immunoSEQ multiplex PCR, yet TCRdb's version contains in-frame clones alone and is incomplete. The sample contains approximately 470,000 clones, 87% of which appear only once. V shed 5 bases and J 7 bases; nucleotides not matched to a gene: 16. This CDR3 is built from 17 residues. Per the germline V gene, CDR1 is MNHEY and CDR2 is SMNVEV (reference sequence).

Input material: PBMCs or T cells enriched from blood (not recorded which). The gene calls are TRBV27 and TRBJ1-4, with 7 bases that match TRBD1. The clonotype was recovered from a woman between 18 and 29 years old who had recovered from COVID-19. The CDR3 region has the DNA TGTGCCAGCAGTATGGCCCCCATGAGGGGGCGCCGTGAAAAACTGTTTTTT. This sequence encodes CASSMAPMRGRREKLFF.